Below, 20 T cell receptor beta chains from the same sample are listed, as sequenced in a study of radiation and T cells in renal cell carcinoma. Repertoires were generated with immunoSEQ multiplex PCR, while TCRdb's copy carries only in-frame clones and drops some. The repertoire has 150,000 or so clones, roughly 87% of them found once; the top ten carry 10% to 15%. Time point noted: blood 2 weeks post-SBRT. The treatment is: 15 Gy SBRT to primary tumor, nephrectomy 4 weeks later. Sequencing was performed on blood, taken from a patient whose treatment included radiotherapy and nephrectomy. These receptor sequences come from a woman aged 45-65 years with renal cell carcinoma.

The chain links TRBV19 to TRBJ2-1; D may be TRBD1 or TRBD2 (7 bases each). With 7 bases removed from V and 2 bases from J, the gap between germline ends came to 12 bases. The CDR3 sequence is 14 residues long. CDR1 is LNHDA and CDR2 is SQIVND in the germline V gene (reference sequence). CDR3 amino acids: CASTGGAAYNEQFF. In DNA, the CDR3 is TGTGCCAGTACAGGGGGGGCGGCCTACAATGAGCAGTTCTTC.

The chain combines TRBV18 with TRBJ1-1; D remains ambiguous. The CDR3 contains 15 residues. Germline-derived CDR1 and CDR2 are KGHSH and LQKENI. V gave up 4 bases and J gave up 4 bases, with 16 bases separating them. The CDR3 protein is CASSRPEKEATEAFF. The CDR3 region has the DNA TGTGCCAGCTCACGCCCCGAAAAGGAAGCCACTGAAGCTTTCTTT.

The chain carries TRBV5-1 and TRBJ2-5; 14 bases line up with TRBD2. Trimming cost V 4 bases and J 3 bases; bases outside gene matches: 2. Per germline, CDR1 SGHRS and CDR2 YFSETQ. The CDR3 runs to 15 residues. Written as DNA, the CDR3 is TGCGCCAGCAGCGAGGGACTAGCGGGGGAAGAGACCCAGTACTTC. Residues: CASSEGLAGEETQYF.

For the CDR3, the DNA is TGTGCCAGCAGCTCCTTATCTAACTATGGCTACACCTTC. Translated: CASSSLSNYGYTF. The V and J genes are TRBV7-9 and TRBJ1-2; D call uncertain. V was clipped by 4 bases and J by 0 bases, with 6 bases between them. The germline gives CDR1 SEHNR, CDR2 FQNEAQ (reference sequence). This CDR3 has 13 amino acids.

This clone appeared once. The J gene is TRBJ1-2, the V gene TRBV7-2; the D is unclear. The CDR3 covers 14 residues. Germline V gene sequence: CDR1 SGHTA, CDR2 FQGNSA. V was clipped by 5 bases and J by 3 bases, with 13 bases between them. CDR3 in DNA: TGTGCCAGCAGCCTCACATCCGCTGACTATGGCTACACCTTC. This translates into CASSLTSADYGYTF.

The chain employs TRBV7-2 and TRBJ1-2; 8 bases fit TRBD1. This CDR3 contains 13 residues. Trimming removed 4 bases from V and 5 bases from J; junction bases left unmatched: 3. In germline, CDR1 is SGHTA, CDR2 FQGNSA. Here the CDR3 DNA reads TGTGCCAGCAGCTCAGGGGGCCCTTATGGCTACACCTTC. Protein sequence: CASSSGGPYGYTF.

The chain couples TRBV18 to TRBJ1-2; 8 bases align to TRBD1. The germline CDR1 and CDR2 sequences are KGHSH and LQKENI. This CDR3 spans 15 amino acids. V lost 6 bases to trimming and J lost 0 bases; unmatched junction nucleotides: 6. The CDR3 sequence is CASSPGGATNYGYTF. The CDR3 DNA sequence: TGTGCCAGCTCTCCAGGGGGCGCAACTAACTATGGCTACACCTTC.

The chain couples TRBV6-6 to TRBJ2-3; 11 bases fit TRBD2. The trim removed 6 bases at V and 7 bases at J, leaving 6 bases unmatched. Per germline, CDR1 MNHNY and CDR2 SVGAGI (reference sequence). The CDR3 is made up of 14 amino acids. The CDR3 nucleotides are TGTGCCAGCAGGCTAGCGGGGGGCATTCATACGCAGTATTTT. It yields the protein CASRLAGGIHTQYF.

The genes are TRBV10-3 and TRBJ1-5, with a tentative D call TRBD1 (5 bases). The V gene lost 0 bases and the J gene lost 2 bases, with 8 bases spanning the gap. The CDR3 sequence is 15 residues long. CDR1 and CDR2 (germline): ENHRY, SYGVKD. The chain's CDR3 is CAISESRGGNQPQHF. The CDR3 region has the DNA TGTGCCATCAGTGAGTCTCGAGGGGGCAATCAGCCCCAGCATTTT.

This clone came up a few times. The chain carries TRBV19 and TRBJ1-4; D call uncertain. V lost 5 bases and J lost 0, with 10 bases in between. Per the germline V gene, CDR1 is LNHDA and CDR2 is SQIVND (reference sequence). The length of the CDR3 is 15 residues. This chain's CDR3 is CASSESGATNEKLFF. The CDR3 DNA follows: TGTGCCAGTAGTGAGTCAGGCGCAACTAATGAAAAACTGTTTTTT.

The V call is TRBV19, the J call TRBJ1-2; the match to TRBD1 covers 9 bases. The CDR3 is made up of 14 amino acids. From germline, CDR1 is LNHDA and CDR2 SQIVND (reference sequence). Losses at the gene ends were 5 bases for V and 4 bases for J; bases not matched to a gene: 5. This CDR3 is CASSVDRGPYGYTF. For the CDR3, the DNA is TGTGCCAGTAGTGTGGACAGGGGCCCCTATGGCTACACCTTC.

The chain combines TRBV5-1 with TRBJ2-6; D not certain. Between the trimmed V and J ends, which lost 4 bases and 0 bases, there was a span of 8 bases. Looked up from germline, CDR1 is SGHRS and CDR2 is YFSETQ. CDR3 length equals 15 residues. Here the CDR3 DNA reads TGCGCCAGCAGCCGACCGGGCTCTGGGGCCAACGTCCTGACTTTC. Translated: CASSRPGSGANVLTF. Looking up the rest from reference TRBV5-1 and TRBJ2-6 gives the full variable domain: KAGVTQTPRYLIKTRGQQVTLSCSPISGHRSVSWYQQTPGQGLQFLFEYFSETQRNKGNFPGRFSGRQFSNSRSEMNVSTLELGDSALYLCASSRPGSGANVLTFGAGSRLTVL.

The V and J genes are TRBV7-6 and TRBJ2-1; 11 nucleotides match TRBD2. Germline trimming cut 1 base from V and 10 bases from J; bases unmatched to any gene: 9. The length of the CDR3 is 16 residues. Germline V gives CDR1 SGHVS, CDR2 FNYEAQ. CDR3 loop: CASSLVGTSGLTEQFF. As DNA, the CDR3 is TGTGCCAGCAGCTTAGTGGGGACTAGCGGCCTCACGGAGCAGTTCTTC.

The chain carries TRBV7-9 and TRBJ2-2, with 11 bases that match TRBD2. Germline CDR1 and CDR2: SEHNR and FQNEAQ (reference sequence). The CDR3 loop spans 16 amino acids. With V trimmed by 7 bases and J by 5 bases, 9 bases remained unmatched. This CDR3 is CASTPTASGGTGELFF. The CDR3, as DNA: TGTGCCAGCACCCCCACGGCTAGCGGGGGGACCGGGGAGCTGTTTTTT.

Many counts were recorded for this clone. The chain has TRBV6-1 and TRBJ2-3; D call uncertain. The CDR3 is 12 residues long. Germline loops: CDR1 MNHNS, CDR2 SASEGT. The V end was cut by 1 base, the J end by 5 bases, with 4 bases between. The CDR3 is CASSEGKDTQYF. The CDR3 DNA follows: TGTGCCAGCAGTGAAGGGAAAGATACGCAGTATTTT.

The chain combines TRBV11-1 with TRBJ1-1, with 8 bases fitting TRBD1. CDR3 length: 15 amino acids. CDR1 is SGHAT and CDR2 is FQDESV in the germline V gene (reference sequence). The junction had 2 bases not matched to a gene; V was cut back by 2 bases and J by 0 bases. The CDR3, as DNA: TGTGCCAGCAGCTTACACAGGGGGATGAACACTGAAGCTTTCTTT. Protein product: CASSLHRGMNTEAFF.

This rearrangement joins TRBV11-3 to TRBJ2-1, with TRBD2 as a possible D gene (7 bases). The CDR3 is made up of 15 amino acids. With 4 bases removed from V and 8 bases from J, the gap between germline ends came to 18 bases. Germline V gene data show CDR1 as SGHNT and CDR2 as YENEEA. The CDR3 bases are TGTGCCAGCAGCTCCTTCGCGGGGGCATCGGATGAGCAGTTCTTC. It yields the protein CASSSFAGASDEQFF.

CDR3 DNA sequence: TGTGCCACCAGCAGAGGGCCCGCCTTGGGACAGTCCTACAATGAGCAGTTCTTC. Amino acids: CATSRGPALGQSYNEQFF. The chain recombines TRBV15 with TRBJ2-1; the match to TRBD1 covers 7 bases. The CDR3 spans 18 residues. The V segment lost 1 base and the J segment 1 base; nucleotides outside the gene matches: 10. The germline CDR1 and CDR2 sequences are LNHNV and YYDKDF (reference sequence).

This chain uses TRBV30 with TRBJ1-2; TRBD1 aligns across 7 bases. Germline-derived CDR1 and CDR2 are GTSNPN and SVGIG (reference sequence). J was trimmed by 3 bases and V by 1 base; bases with no gene match: 8. CDR3 size: 15 residues. In DNA form, the CDR3 reads TGTGCCTGGAGTGACGTCGGCAGGGGGTACTATGGCTACACCTTC. Amino acid sequence: CAWSDVGRGYYGYTF.

This clone was detected only a few times. The chain links TRBV19 to TRBJ2-2; maybe TRBD2 (6 bases). This CDR3 has 13 amino acids. Deletions cut 6 bases from V and 7 bases from J, with 12 bases between. In germline, CDR1 is LNHDA, CDR2 SQIVND (reference sequence). CDR3 in amino acids: CASRRLGNGELFF. CDR3 DNA: TGTGCCAGTAGGAGACTAGGGAACGGGGAGCTGTTTTTT.